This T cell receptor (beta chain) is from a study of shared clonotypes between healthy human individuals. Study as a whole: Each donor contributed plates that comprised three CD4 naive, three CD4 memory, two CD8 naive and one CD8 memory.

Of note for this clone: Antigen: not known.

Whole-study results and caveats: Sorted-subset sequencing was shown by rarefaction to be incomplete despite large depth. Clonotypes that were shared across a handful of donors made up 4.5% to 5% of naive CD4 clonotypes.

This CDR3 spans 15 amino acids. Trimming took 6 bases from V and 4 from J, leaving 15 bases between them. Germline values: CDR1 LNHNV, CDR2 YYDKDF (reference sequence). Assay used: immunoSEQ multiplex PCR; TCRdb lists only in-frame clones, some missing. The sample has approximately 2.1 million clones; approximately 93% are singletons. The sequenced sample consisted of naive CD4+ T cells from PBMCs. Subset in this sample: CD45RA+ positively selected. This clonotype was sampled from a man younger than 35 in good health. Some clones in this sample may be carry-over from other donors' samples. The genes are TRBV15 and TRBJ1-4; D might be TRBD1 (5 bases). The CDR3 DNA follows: TGTGCCACCAGTGTGGGGCCAGCATTTAATGAAAAACTGTTTTTT. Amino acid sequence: CATSVGPAFNEKLFF. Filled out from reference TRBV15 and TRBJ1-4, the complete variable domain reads DAMVIQNPRYQVTQFGKPVTLSCSQTLNHNVMYWYQQKSSQAPKLLFHYYDKDFNNEADTPDNFQSRRPNTSFCFLDIRSPGLGDTAMYLCATSVGPAFNEKLFFGSGTQLSVL.